The next 30 T cell receptor beta chains were all read from a single sample in a study of T cell responses to AZD1222 COVID-19 vaccine. Method: immunoSEQ multiplex PCR; TCRdb's copy keeps in-frame clones and lacks some. The sample holds 150,000 to 200,000 clones, under 95% seen once. Sequenced here: peripheral blood, sampled 28 days after the second AZD1222 dose. The receptors come from an adult who received the AZD1222 COVID-19 vaccine.

This chain connects TRBV20-1 to TRBJ2-7; the match to TRBD2 covers 7 bases. V shed 3 bases, J shed 3 bases, and the junction held 11 bases outside the gene matches. Germline lookup yields CDR1 DFQATT and CDR2 SNEGSKA (reference sequence). The CDR3 length is 15 residues. This chain's CDR3 is CSASGRAAGRYEQYF. The CDR3 region has the DNA TGCAGTGCTAGTGGGAGGGCAGCCGGACGCTACGAGCAGTACTTC.

V gene TRBV12-3 or TRBV12-4 combines with J gene TRBJ1-4; no firm D call. This CDR3 comprises 13 residues. Trimming took 3 bases from V and 5 from J, leaving 7 bases between them. CDR3 sequence: CASSFEWNEKLFF. Written as DNA, the CDR3 is TGTGCCAGCAGTTTCGAGTGGAATGAAAAACTGTTTTTT.

The rearrangement links TRBV7-9 to TRBJ2-7; weak D call: TRBD2 (6 bases). This CDR3 has 14 residues. From germline, CDR1 is SEHNR and CDR2 FQNEAQ (reference sequence). V shed 5 bases and J shed 2 bases, with 13 bases lying between them. In DNA form, the CDR3 reads TGTGCCAGCAGCCCTCGCGGGGCCCCCTACGAGCAGTACTTC. Translation gives CASSPRGAPYEQYF. The complete variable domain, with remaining parts taken from reference TRBV7-9 and TRBJ2-7, reads DTGVSQNPRHKITKRGQNVTFRCDPISEHNRLYWYRQTLGQGPEFLTYFQNEAQLEKSRLLSDRFSAERPKGSFSTLEIQRTEQGDSAMYLCASSPRGAPYEQYFGPGTRLTVT.

The chain couples TRBV19 to TRBJ2-3; D gene uncertain. With 5 bases removed from V and 3 bases from J, the gap between germline ends came to 9 bases. Germline CDR1 reads LNHDA; CDR2 reads SQIVND (reference sequence). CDR3 length: 13 residues. The CDR3 nucleotides are TGTGCCAGTAGTTCCGCAGGAACAGATACGCAGTATTTT. Residues: CASSSAGTDTQYF.

The chain has TRBV30 and TRBJ2-1, with 11 positions matching TRBD2. Per germline, CDR1 GTSNPN and CDR2 SVGIG (reference sequence). This CDR3 is 15 amino acids long. V trimming: 4 bases; J trimming: 7 bases; junction bases outside the gene matches: 9. DNA for the CDR3: TGTGCCTGGACCAAGGGTAGCGGGAGGGGTAATGAGCAGTTCTTC. Translation: CAWTKGSGRGNEQFF.

This chain connects TRBV9 to TRBJ2-1; 9 bases map to TRBD2. Looked up from germline, CDR1 is SGDLS and CDR2 is YYNGEE. The V segment lost 3 bases and the J segment 4 bases; nucleotides outside the gene matches: 11. The CDR3 covers 17 residues. CDR3 coding DNA: TGTGCCAGCAGCGCGACTAGCGGAGCTAGTCATTACAATGAGCAGTTCTTC. Translation: CASSATSGASHYNEQFF.

The V call is TRBV3-1 (or the pseudogene TRBV3-2), the J call TRBJ2-2; TRBD2 aligns across 13 bases. Germline CDR1 and CDR2: LGHDT and YNNKEL (reference sequence). J gave up 6 bases and V 5 bases, and 6 bases lay outside the gene matches. The CDR3 sequence is 16 residues long. The CDR3 spells CASSSRTSGRAGELFF. CDR3 bases: TGTGCCAGCAGCTCGCGGACTAGCGGGAGAGCCGGGGAGCTGTTTTTT.

This clone was observed a single time. The chain couples TRBV6-5 to TRBJ1-5, with 8 bases matching TRBD1. After removal of 6 bases from V and 4 bases from J, the junction contained 8 bases not matched to a gene. This CDR3 region has 15 residues. Germline values: CDR1 MNHEY, CDR2 SVGAGI. CDR3 sequence (DNA): TGTGCCAGCAGGTCAGGGGGCGGAGGAAATCAGCCCCAGCATTTT. This encodes CASRSGGGGNQPQHF.

The chain combines TRBV12-3 or TRBV12-4 with TRBJ1-1; no clear D. The V end was cut by 6 bases, the J end by 5 bases, with 10 bases between. The CDR3 consists of 12 residues. The CDR3 coding sequence is TGTGCCAGCAGCCTCGGGAGGACTGAAGCTTTCTTT. This codes for CASSLGRTEAFF.

Comment on this clone: This specimen includes other DNA sequences encoding the same CDR3. V usage is TRBV18 and J usage is TRBJ2-2; no clear D. Germline V CDR1 and CDR2: KGHSH, LQKENI. The V and J ends lost 0 bases and 2 bases respectively, with 1 base between them. The CDR3 is 13 residues long. In DNA, the CDR3 is TGTGCCAGCTCACCACCTAACACCGGGGAGCTGTTTTTT. Translating gives CASSPPNTGELFF.

The genes are TRBV27 and TRBJ1-3, with 10 bases that match TRBD1. The CDR3 totals 18 residues. CDR1 is MNHEY, CDR2 SMNVEV, per germline (reference sequence). The J segment lost 1 base and the V segment lost 6 bases, leaving 12 bases of the junction unmatched. This CDR3 reads CASRPSRGQGTSGNTIYF. CDR3 sequence (DNA): TGTGCCAGCAGACCATCCAGGGGACAGGGGACTTCTGGAAACACCATATATTTT.

The V gene is TRBV7-9, the J gene TRBJ2-7; TRBD1 aligns across 9 bases. The CDR3 is 14 amino acids. Trimming took 5 bases from V and 10 from J; bases not matched to a gene: 12. Germline V gene sequence: CDR1 SEHNR, CDR2 FQNEAQ (reference sequence). CDR3 in amino acids: CASSPGGGQGVQYF. The CDR3 DNA reads TGTGCCAGCAGCCCCGGCGGGGGACAGGGTGTTCAGTACTTC.

The chain has TRBV7-9 and TRBJ1-6; 11 nucleotides match TRBD1. This CDR3 comprises 14 residues. Per germline, CDR1 SEHNR and CDR2 FQNEAQ (reference sequence). V shed 5 bases and J 9 bases; nucleotides not matched to a gene: 3. The DNA for the CDR3 is TGTGCCAGCAGCATCGGACAGGGGGCTTCACCCCTCCACTTT. Residues: CASSIGQGASPLHF.

In its sample, this clone was seen once. The chain is built from TRBV7-2 and TRBJ1-3, with D maybe TRBD1 (5 bases). Trimming removed 5 bases from V and 8 bases from J, with 19 bases in between. The CDR3 runs 15 residues. CDR1 is SGHTA, CDR2 FQGNSA, per germline. The CDR3 reads CASSRGGSSPDTIYF. In DNA, the CDR3 is TGTGCCAGCAGCCGGGGGGGGTCTTCCCCGGACACCATATATTTT. The full variable domain, in which reference TRBV7-2 and TRBJ1-3 provide the parts outside the CDR3, is GAGVSQSPSNKVTEKGKDVELRCDPISGHTALYWYRQSLGQGLEFLIYFQGNSAPDKSGLPSDRFSAERTGGSVSTLTIQRTQQEDSAVYLCASSRGGSSPDTIYFGEGSWLTVV.

This clone was detected once. The gene calls are TRBV10-3 and TRBJ2-7; a weak D match, TRBD2 (5 bases). Trimming cost V 3 bases and J 5 bases, with 11 bases left between them. Germline CDR1 is ENHRY and CDR2 is SYGVKD. CDR3 length equals 13 residues. The CDR3 bases are TGTGCCATCAGTGACCGGGAACCTGACGAGCAGTACTTC. Amino acid sequence: CAISDREPDEQYF.

This clone occurred once. The chain is built from TRBV30 and TRBJ1-1; TRBD1 is a possible D gene (6 bases). This CDR3 region has 14 residues. Trimming took 0 bases from V and 6 from J, leaving 14 bases between them. Germline loops: CDR1 GTSNPN, CDR2 SVGIG (reference sequence). The DNA of the CDR3 is TGTGCCTGGAGTGTAATGGGGGGCCGGGCTGAAGCTTTCTTT. As protein: CAWSVMGGRAEAFF.

The rearrangement uses TRBV3-1 (or the pseudogene TRBV3-2) and TRBJ2-3; TRBD1 is a possible D gene (7 bases). Deletions cut 0 bases from V and 4 bases from J, with 17 bases between. The CDR3 extends over 17 amino acids. Germline lookup yields CDR1 LGHDT and CDR2 YNNKEL (reference sequence). The CDR3 protein is CASSQDLGAGGPDTQYF. In nucleotides, the CDR3 is TGTGCCAGCAGCCAAGATCTAGGGGCAGGGGGGCCAGATACGCAGTATTTT.

As DNA, the CDR3 is TGTGCCAGCAGGGGGGTTGTGAACACTGAAGCTTTCTTT. Translation gives CASRGVVNTEAFF. The chain joins TRBV6-5 to TRBJ1-1; D possibly corresponds to TRBD1 (5 bases). The CDR3 has 13 amino acids. Germline assignment: CDR1 MNHEY and CDR2 SVGAGI. The V end was cut by 6 bases, the J end by 0 bases, with 8 bases between.

V usage is TRBV28 and J usage is TRBJ2-2, with TRBD2 as a possible D gene (6 bases). Trimming cost V 3 bases and J 4 bases, with 12 bases left between them. The CDR3 covers 15 residues. The germline gives CDR1 MDHEN, CDR2 SYDVKM. Written as DNA, the CDR3 is TGTGCCAGCAGTTTGTCCGGGACTTCCACCGGGGAGCTGTTTTTT. Translated, it gives CASSLSGTSTGELFF.

This chain connects TRBV28 to TRBJ1-2; D perhaps matches TRBD1 (6 bases). From germline, CDR1 is MDHEN and CDR2 SYDVKM. Trimming removed 6 bases at V and 5 bases at J, with 16 bases between. The CDR3 sequence is 14 residues long. The CDR3 DNA follows: TGTGCCAGCAGGGAATCCGACAGGCCATATGGCTACACCTTC. Translation gives CASRESDRPYGYTF.

The chain combines TRBV28 with TRBJ1-2; tentatively, D is TRBD1 (6 bases). CDR1 and CDR2 from the germline V gene are MDHEN and SYDVKM. The CDR3 extends over 14 amino acids. V was cut by 3 bases and J by 4 bases, with 12 bases left in between. The DNA of the CDR3 is TGTGCCAGCAGTTTGGCAGGGGATCTCTATGGCTACACCTTC. It codes for CASSLAGDLYGYTF.

The chain uses TRBV4-1 and TRBJ2-7; 10 nucleotides line up with TRBD1. The V segment lost 0 bases and the J segment 7 bases; nucleotides outside the gene matches: 6. Germline V lookup: CDR1 MGHRA, CDR2 YSYEKL. The CDR3 covers 15 residues. The CDR3 bases are TGCGCCAGCAGCCAAGAAGGGACAGGGGCCAGGGAGCAGTACTTC. Amino acid sequence: CASSQEGTGAREQYF.

This clone occurred once. V is TRBV7-2 and J is TRBJ2-1; D gene unclear. V was pared by 2 bases and J by 1 base, with 12 bases between. Germline CDR1 and CDR2: SGHTA and FQGNSA. This CDR3 is built from 16 residues. The CDR3 DNA sequence: TGTGCCAGCAGCTTAAGGAGACTGGGGTCCTACAATGAGCAGTTCTTC. Protein sequence: CASSLRRLGSYNEQFF. Complete variable domain (other parts from reference TRBV7-2 and TRBJ2-1): GAGVSQSPSNKVTEKGKDVELRCDPISGHTALYWYRQSLGQGLEFLIYFQGNSAPDKSGLPSDRFSAERTGGSVSTLTIQRTQQEDSAVYLCASSLRRLGSYNEQFFGPGTRLTVL.

This chain uses TRBV7-9 with TRBJ2-1; TRBD2 matches 15 bases. Losses at the gene ends were 0 bases for V and 8 bases for J; bases not matched to a gene: 8. Germline loops: CDR1 SEHNR, CDR2 FQNEAQ (reference sequence). There are 18 residues in the CDR3. The CDR3 protein is CASSLARGTSGRIYEQFF. The DNA for the CDR3 is TGTGCCAGCAGCTTAGCGAGAGGGACTAGCGGGAGGATCTATGAGCAGTTCTTC.

The chain is built from TRBV28 and TRBJ1-3; D possibly corresponds to TRBD1 (5 bases). The germline CDR1 and CDR2 sequences are MDHEN and SYDVKM. V lost 8 bases, J lost 5 bases, and 19 bases lay in between. The CDR3 extends over 15 amino acids. The CDR3 loop is CASGPSTGARNTIYF. The CDR3 nucleotides are TGTGCCAGCGGACCCTCAACTGGGGCTCGAAACACCATATATTTT. Looking up the rest from reference TRBV28 and TRBJ1-3 gives the full variable domain: DVKVTQSSRYLVKRTGEKVFLECVQDMDHENMFWYRQDPGLGLRLIYFSYDVKMKEKGDIPEGYSVSREKKERFSLILESASTNQTSMYLCASGPSTGARNTIYFGEGSWLTVV.

The chain combines TRBV30 with TRBJ2-7, with TRBD1 identical over 7 bases. Germline V gene lookup returns CDR1 GTSNPN and CDR2 SVGIG (reference sequence). This CDR3 spans 15 amino acids. V trimming: 2 bases; J trimming: 3 bases; junction bases outside the gene matches: 10. For the CDR3, the DNA is TGTGCCTGGAGTCCCGCTCCGGGACAGATCTACGAGCAGTACTTC. It yields the protein CAWSPAPGQIYEQYF.

The J gene is TRBJ1-5, the V gene TRBV21-1; TRBD1, the D gene given by the table, was not confirmed from the DNA. TRBV21-1 is shown as a pseudogene. This CDR3 spans 20 amino acids. The chain's CDR3 is CASRKPLKGQGGDSNQPQHF. In DNA, the CDR3 is TGTGCCAGCAGAAAGCCTTTGAAGGGACAGGGTGGGGATAGCAATCAGCCCCAGCATTTT.

In nucleotides, the CDR3 is TGTGCCAGCAGCCCCGAATCGGGCGAGCAGTACTTC. Protein: CASSPESGEQYF. The genes are TRBV7-9 and TRBJ2-7; D call uncertain. Per the germline V gene, CDR1 is SEHNR and CDR2 is FQNEAQ (reference sequence). CDR3 length: 12 residues. V lost 5 bases and J lost 6, with 11 bases in between.

DNA of the CDR3: TGTGCCACCAGTGAAAAACAGACAGGGCTGACCTATGGCTACACCTTC. Encoded protein: CATSEKQTGLTYGYTF. The gene calls are TRBV24-1 and TRBJ1-2, with TRBD1 matching over 7 bases. Germline V gene lookup returns CDR1 KGHDR and CDR2 SFDVKD. V lost 4 bases to trimming and J lost 4 bases; unmatched junction nucleotides: 11. The CDR3 spans 16 residues.

The chain couples TRBV7-9 to TRBJ1-2; D remains unclear. Trimming took off 4 bases at V and 4 bases at J, with 22 bases between the two ends. The CDR3 sequence is 17 residues long. The germline V gene has CDR1 SEHNR and CDR2 FQNEAQ (reference sequence). CDR3: CASSSTLQVPRGYGYTF. Written as DNA, the CDR3 is TGTGCCAGCAGCTCGACGCTCCAGGTTCCCCGTGGCTATGGCTACACCTTC.